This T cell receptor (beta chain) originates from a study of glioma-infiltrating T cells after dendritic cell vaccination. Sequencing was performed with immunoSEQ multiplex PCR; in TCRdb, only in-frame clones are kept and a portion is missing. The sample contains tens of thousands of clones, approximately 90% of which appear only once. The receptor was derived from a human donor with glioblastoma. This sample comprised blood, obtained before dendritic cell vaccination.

In DNA form, the CDR3 reads TGCAGCGTTGAACAGGGGGCGCGCTATGGCTACACCTTC. It codes for CSVEQGARYGYTF. V is TRBV29-1 and J is TRBJ1-2; 8 nucleotides match TRBD1. This CDR3 is built from 13 residues. J was trimmed by 4 bases and V by 2 bases; bases with no gene match: 3. Germline-derived CDR1 and CDR2 are SQVTM and ANQGSEA.